Below are 26 T cell receptor beta chains sequenced from a single sample in a study of T cells in Graves' hyperthyroidism and ophthalmopathy. RNA transcripts served as the template for amplifying TCR beta CDR3 regions. A first-round RT-PCR of the TCR CDR3 used the HTBI primer set. One entry per CDR3 protein, called by TCRdb with MiXCR from the multiplex PCR reads. The table includes about 350,000 distinct CDR3 sequences, about 15% detected once. The material sequenced was blood. These receptors all come from a woman younger than 45 with Graves' hyperthyroidism.

Only a few counts were recorded for this clonotype. The rearrangement uses TRBV6-2 or TRBV6-3 and TRBJ2-2; D is uncertain. Germline V CDR1 and CDR2: MNHEY, SVGEGT. Trimming cost V 8 bases and J 0 bases, with 19 bases left between them. This CDR3 spans 17 amino acids. CDR3 nucleotide sequence: TGTGCCAGCCCAGTTAGGGATGAGGCAGCGAACACCGGGGAGCTGTTTTTT. Translated: CASPVRDEAANTGELFF.

This clonotype was recorded at least ten times. This chain links TRBV15 with TRBJ2-3, with a weak D call TRBD2 (6 bases). The V and J ends lost 0 bases and 5 bases respectively, with 9 bases between them. There are 14 residues in the CDR3. Per the germline V gene, CDR1 is LNHNV and CDR2 is YYDKDF (reference sequence). The CDR3 here is CATSRDRERDTQYF. The CDR3 nucleotides read TGTGCCACCAGCAGAGATCGGGAGCGAGATACGCAGTATTTT.

In this sample, this clonotype turned up a few times. The chain carries TRBV10-1 and TRBJ2-3, with D unresolved. The germline CDR1 and CDR2 sequences are WNHNN and SYGVQD (reference sequence). This CDR3 has 14 residues. The V end was cut by 2 bases, the J end by 6 bases, with 12 bases between. This CDR3 is CASSEGLGGDTQYF. The DNA for the CDR3 is TGCGCCAGCAGTGAGGGTCTCGGTGGGGATACGCAGTATTTT.

This clonotype was recorded many times. The V and J genes are TRBV28 and TRBJ1-1; D is unresolved. Germline V CDR1 and CDR2: MDHEN, SYDVKM. This CDR3 has 13 amino acids. The germline V and J ends were trimmed by 7 bases and 1 base, with 10 bases remaining between them. In DNA, the CDR3 is TGTGCCAGCATCCCCGCAGGGAACACTGAAGCTTTCTTT. This codes for CASIPAGNTEAFF.

The chain employs TRBV19 and TRBJ1-2, with 7 bases matching TRBD1. From germline, CDR1 is LNHDA and CDR2 SQIVND (reference sequence). There are 14 residues in the CDR3. V lost 7 bases, J lost 7 bases, and 12 bases stayed unmatched. CDR3 amino acids: CASMKRDAGGGYTF. The DNA of the CDR3 is TGTGCCAGTATGAAGAGAGATGCAGGGGGTGGCTACACCTTC.

This clonotype was recorded a few times. The rearrangement links TRBV4-1 to TRBJ2-1; 11 positions match TRBD2. Germline CDR1 reads MGHRA; CDR2 reads YSYEKL. CDR3 length: 17 amino acids. V lost 2 bases to trimming and J lost 9 bases; unmatched junction nucleotides: 12. DNA for the CDR3: TGCGCCAGCAGCCAACGTTCTAGCGGGAGGCTCTCTTCTGAGCAGTTCTTC. Translation: CASSQRSSGRLSSEQFF.

This clonotype was observed many times. The J gene is TRBJ1-2, the V gene TRBV2; 9 bases map to TRBD1. V was pared by 4 bases and J by 6 bases, with 9 bases of the junction left unmatched. Germline CDR1 and CDR2: SNHLY and FYNNEI. This CDR3 comprises 15 residues. The DNA of the CDR3 is TGTGCCAGCAGTGGTCCGGGACAGGGTGTGGATGGCTACACCTTC. Translation gives CASSGPGQGVDGYTF.

This clonotype was counted ten times or more. The chain carries TRBV28 and TRBJ2-3; D unclear. From germline, CDR1 is MDHEN and CDR2 SYDVKM. Trimming removed 3 bases from V and 0 bases from J, with 7 bases in between. The CDR3 is 14 residues long. The CDR3 coding sequence is TGTGCCAGCAGTTTCGGTTCTAGCACAGATACGCAGTATTTT. It codes for CASSFGSSTDTQYF. The full variable domain, completed using reference TRBV28 and TRBJ2-3, is DVKVTQSSRYLVKRTGEKVFLECVQDMDHENMFWYRQDPGLGLRLIYFSYDVKMKEKGDIPEGYSVSREKKERFSLILESASTNQTSMYLCASSFGSSTDTQYFGPGTRLTVL.

The V gene is TRBV5-5, the J gene TRBJ2-3, with 7 bases fitting TRBD1. From germline, CDR1 is SGHKS and CDR2 YYEKEE (reference sequence). CDR3 size: 16 residues. With V trimmed by 2 bases and J by 3 bases, 9 bases remained unmatched. CDR3 residues: CASSFHTDRVTDTQYF. The CDR3 nucleotides read TGTGCCAGCAGCTTTCATACTGACAGGGTGACAGATACGCAGTATTTT.

This clonotype turned up a few times. This chain uses TRBV13 with TRBJ2-5; D call uncertain. The germline V gene has CDR1 PRHDT and CDR2 FYEKMQ (reference sequence). The CDR3 consists of 11 residues. The germline V and J ends were trimmed by 8 bases and 4 bases, with 8 bases remaining between them. The CDR3 protein is CASGKGETQYF. The CDR3 bases are TGTGCCAGCGGGAAAGGAGAGACCCAGTACTTC.

V usage is TRBV29-1 and J usage is TRBJ2-2, with D maybe TRBD2 (6 bases). Germline V gives CDR1 SQVTM, CDR2 ANQGSEA. V lost 4 bases and J 7 bases, leaving 16 bases between the germline ends. CDR3 length: 14 amino acids. CDR3 DNA sequence: TGCAGCGTTGTAATGCGGGGAAATGGCGGGGAGCTGTTTTTT. Translated: CSVVMRGNGGELFF.

This clonotype was picked up a small number of times. The rearrangement joins TRBV30 to TRBJ2-2, with D perhaps matching TRBD1 (6 bases). The CDR3 consists of 13 residues. With 5 bases removed from V and 4 bases from J, the gap between germline ends came to 11 bases. Germline-derived CDR1 and CDR2 are GTSNPN and SVGIG (reference sequence). The CDR3 is CAWDGQFTGELFF. CDR3 coding DNA: TGTGCCTGGGACGGACAGTTCACCGGGGAGCTGTTTTTT.

J is TRBJ2-2 and V is TRBV19; the D call may be TRBD1 or TRBD2 (6 bases each). The CDR3 totals 18 residues. Trimming took 0 bases from V and 6 from J, leaving 20 bases between them. CDR1 is LNHDA, CDR2 SQIVND, per germline (reference sequence). This CDR3 is CASSIDRGQGAFAGELFF. In DNA form, the CDR3 reads TGTGCCAGTAGTATAGATCGGGGGCAGGGAGCGTTTGCCGGGGAGCTGTTTTTT.

This clonotype was seen many times. CDR3 amino acids: CSARDRPVYEQYF. CDR3 nucleotides: TGCAGTGCTAGAGATCGGCCAGTCTACGAGCAGTACTTC. The V gene is TRBV20-1, the J gene TRBJ2-7; D remains ambiguous. This CDR3 is 13 amino acids long. Trimming took 0 bases from V and 3 from J, leaving 9 bases between them. Germline CDR1 reads DFQATT; CDR2 reads SNEGSKA (reference sequence).

This clonotype has at least ten counts. The chain links TRBV5-5 to TRBJ2-3; D possibly matches TRBD1 or TRBD2 (5 bases each). The CDR3 runs 14 residues. Looked up from germline, CDR1 is SGHKS and CDR2 is YYEKEE (reference sequence). V lost 4 bases to trimming and J lost 5 bases, with 14 bases between them. In DNA, the CDR3 is TGTGCCAGCAGCCGGGCCCCGAGGGGAGATACGCAGTATTTT. This codes for CASSRAPRGDTQYF.

This clonotype was observed many times. V is TRBV20-1 and J is TRBJ2-1; either TRBD1 or TRBD2 may fit D (5 bases each). From germline, CDR1 is DFQATT and CDR2 SNEGSKA (reference sequence). The length of the CDR3 is 13 residues. The germline V and J ends were trimmed by 4 bases and 7 bases, with 14 bases remaining between them. DNA for the CDR3: TGCAGTGCTACACCGGGACCGTTAAATGAGCAGTTCTTC. Its protein is CSATPGPLNEQFF.

This clonotype was counted only a few times. The chain combines TRBV2 with TRBJ1-5; 10 bases align to TRBD1. Trimming took 6 bases from V and 0 from J; bases not matched to a gene: 5. This CDR3 is 16 amino acids long. Germline loops: CDR1 SNHLY, CDR2 FYNNEI. Here the CDR3 reads CASSVGDRGSNQPQHF. CDR3 DNA sequence: TGTGCCAGCAGCGTAGGGGACAGGGGTAGCAATCAGCCCCAGCATTTT.

This clonotype was detected ten times or more. J is TRBJ2-5 and V is TRBV2, with TRBD1 matching 7 bases. The CDR3 is 13 residues long. After removal of 6 bases from V and 4 bases from J, the junction contained 5 bases not matched to a gene. From germline, CDR1 is SNHLY and CDR2 FYNNEI. CDR3 protein: CASSEGAVETQYF. CDR3 coding DNA: TGTGCCAGCAGCGAGGGGGCAGTAGAGACCCAGTACTTC.

This clonotype was counted many times. The gene calls are TRBV30 and TRBJ2-7, with a weak D call TRBD1 (5 bases). CDR1 and CDR2 from the germline V gene are GTSNPN and SVGIG (reference sequence). This CDR3 has 12 residues. Trimming stripped 2 bases from V and 3 bases from J, with 8 bases between. Here the CDR3 reads CAWSNRNYEQYF. The CDR3 DNA reads as TGTGCCTGGAGTAACAGGAACTACGAGCAGTACTTC.

This clonotype was seen a handful of times. This chain connects TRBV9 to TRBJ2-2; D tentatively reads TRBD1 or TRBD2 (6 bases each). CDR1 and CDR2 from the germline V gene are SGDLS and YYNGEE. The CDR3 is 15 residues long. The V gene lost 6 bases and the J gene lost 5 bases, with 17 bases spanning the gap. CDR3 in DNA: TGTGCCAGCACCCGTGGGGGGCGCCTTACCGGGGAGCTGTTTTTT. Translation: CASTRGGRLTGELFF.

V usage is TRBV6-1 and J usage is TRBJ1-6, with D uncertain. The CDR3 runs to 14 residues. CDR1 is MNHNS, CDR2 SASEGT, per germline. V was trimmed by 5 bases and J by 9 bases, leaving 14 bases between them. Here the CDR3 DNA reads TGTGCCAGCAGTTATTCGGCAGAATCTTCACCCCTCCACTTT. It specifies CASSYSAESSPLHF.

This clonotype was seen only a few times. The rearrangement uses TRBV4-1 and TRBJ1-4; possibly TRBD1 for D (5 bases). The germline V gene encodes CDR1 MGHRA and CDR2 YSYEKL. The CDR3 loop spans 14 amino acids. V gave up 1 base and J gave up 8 bases, with 11 bases separating them. Here the CDR3 reads CASSQGQGREKLFF. CDR3 in DNA: TGCGCCAGCAGCCAAGGGCAGGGTCGGGAAAAACTGTTTTTT.

This clonotype was seen ten or more times. V is TRBV15 and J is TRBJ2-5; 7 positions match TRBD2. This CDR3 spans 16 amino acids. The V segment lost 0 bases and the J segment 5 bases; nucleotides outside the gene matches: 9. Germline CDR1 is LNHNV and CDR2 is YYDKDF (reference sequence). As DNA, the CDR3 is TGTGCCACCAGCAGAGAGGATTGGGGGGGAGGGGAGACCCAGTACTTC. Its translation: CATSREDWGGGETQYF. Drawing the rest from reference TRBV15 and TRBJ2-5, the complete variable domain is DAMVIQNPRYQVTQFGKPVTLSCSQTLNHNVMYWYQQKSSQAPKLLFHYYDKDFNNEADTPDNFQSRRPNTSFCFLDIRSPGLGDTAMYLCATSREDWGGGETQYFGPGTRLLVL.

This clonotype occurred many times. The genes are TRBV28 and TRBJ1-1; D ambiguous. V shed 7 bases and J shed 8 bases, with 11 bases lying between them. CDR1 is MDHEN and CDR2 is SYDVKM in the germline V gene. This CDR3 has 11 residues. The CDR3 sequence is CASTTPLEAFF. The CDR3 DNA reads as TGTGCCAGCACCACGCCGCTCGAAGCTTTCTTT.

In its sample, this clonotype was seen many times. This chain links TRBV9 with TRBJ1-1; possibly TRBD1 for D (5 bases). CDR1 and CDR2 (germline): SGDLS, YYNGEE. The CDR3 totals 15 residues. Trimming cost V 4 bases and J 1 base, with 14 bases left between them. In DNA form, the CDR3 reads TGTGCCAGCAGCCCGACCGCGACAGCGAACACTGAAGCTTTCTTT. Translating gives CASSPTATANTEAFF.

This clonotype was observed at least ten times. V and J are TRBV25-1 and TRBJ1-2, with no clear D. The CDR3 runs 13 residues. Trimming removed 4 bases from V and 5 bases from J, with 11 bases in between. Germline CDR1 MGHDK, CDR2 SYGVNS. The CDR3 loop is CASSGLNRYGYTF. CDR3 in DNA: TGTGCCAGCAGTGGTCTGAATAGGTATGGCTACACCTTC.